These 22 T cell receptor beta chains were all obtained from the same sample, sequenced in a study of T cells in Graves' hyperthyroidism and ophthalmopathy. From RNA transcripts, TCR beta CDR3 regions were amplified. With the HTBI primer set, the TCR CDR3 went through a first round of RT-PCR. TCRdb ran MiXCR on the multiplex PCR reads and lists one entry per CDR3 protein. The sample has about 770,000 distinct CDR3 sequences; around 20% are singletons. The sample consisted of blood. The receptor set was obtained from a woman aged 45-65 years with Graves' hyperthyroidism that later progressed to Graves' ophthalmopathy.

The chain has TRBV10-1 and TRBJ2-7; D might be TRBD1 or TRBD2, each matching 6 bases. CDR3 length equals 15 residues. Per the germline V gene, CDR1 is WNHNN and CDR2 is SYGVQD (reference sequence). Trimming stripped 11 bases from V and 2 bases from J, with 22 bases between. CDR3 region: CACRLGGTPTYEQYF. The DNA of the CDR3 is TGCGCCTGCCGCCTAGGAGGGACACCTACCTACGAGCAGTACTTC.

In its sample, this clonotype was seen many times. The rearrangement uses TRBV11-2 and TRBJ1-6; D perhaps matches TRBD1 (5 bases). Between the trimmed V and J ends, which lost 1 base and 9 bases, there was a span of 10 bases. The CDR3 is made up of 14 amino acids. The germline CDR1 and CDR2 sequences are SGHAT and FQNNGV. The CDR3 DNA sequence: TGTGCCAGCAGCTTAGTAGGGGAACGTTCACCCCTCCACTTT. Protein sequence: CASSLVGERSPLHF.

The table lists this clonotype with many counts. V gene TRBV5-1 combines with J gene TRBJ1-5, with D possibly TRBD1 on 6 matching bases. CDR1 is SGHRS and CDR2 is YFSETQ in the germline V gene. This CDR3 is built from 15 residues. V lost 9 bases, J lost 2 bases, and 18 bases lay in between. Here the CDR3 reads CATKQGGSGNQPQHF. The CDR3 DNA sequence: TGCGCCACCAAACAAGGGGGTTCCGGCAATCAGCCCCAGCATTTT.

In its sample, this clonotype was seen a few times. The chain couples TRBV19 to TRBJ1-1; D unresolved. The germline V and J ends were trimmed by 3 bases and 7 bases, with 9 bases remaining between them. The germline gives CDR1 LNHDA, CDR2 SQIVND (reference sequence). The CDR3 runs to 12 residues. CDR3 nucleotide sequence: TGTGCCAGTAGTATTTTGGCAAATGAAGCTTTCTTT. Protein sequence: CASSILANEAFF.

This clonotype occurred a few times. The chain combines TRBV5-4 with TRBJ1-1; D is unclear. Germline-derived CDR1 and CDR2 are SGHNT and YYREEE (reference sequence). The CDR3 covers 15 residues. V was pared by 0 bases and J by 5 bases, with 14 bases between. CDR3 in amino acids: CASSLALKAVTEAFF. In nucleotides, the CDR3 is TGTGCCAGCAGCTTGGCCCTCAAGGCGGTAACTGAAGCTTTCTTT.

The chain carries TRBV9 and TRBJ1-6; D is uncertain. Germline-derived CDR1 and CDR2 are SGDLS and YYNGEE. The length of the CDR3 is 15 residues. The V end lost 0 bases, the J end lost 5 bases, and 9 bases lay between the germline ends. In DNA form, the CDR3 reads TGTGCCAGCAGCGTAGATCACAGCGATAATTCACCCCTCCACTTT. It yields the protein CASSVDHSDNSPLHF.

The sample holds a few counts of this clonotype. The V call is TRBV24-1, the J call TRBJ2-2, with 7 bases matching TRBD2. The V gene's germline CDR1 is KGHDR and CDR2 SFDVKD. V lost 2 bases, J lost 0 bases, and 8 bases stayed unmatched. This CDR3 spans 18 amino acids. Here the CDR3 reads CATSDWEGTITNTGELFF. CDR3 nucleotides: TGTGCCACCAGTGATTGGGAGGGGACCATTACGAACACCGGGGAGCTGTTTTTT.

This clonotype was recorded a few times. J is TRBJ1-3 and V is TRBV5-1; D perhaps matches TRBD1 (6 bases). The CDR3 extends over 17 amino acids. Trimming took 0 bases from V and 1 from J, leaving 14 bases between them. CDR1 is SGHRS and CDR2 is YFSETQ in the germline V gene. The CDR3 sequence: CASSLEPTRGSGNTIYF. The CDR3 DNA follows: TGCGCCAGCAGCTTGGAACCGACCAGGGGTTCTGGAAACACCATATATTTT.

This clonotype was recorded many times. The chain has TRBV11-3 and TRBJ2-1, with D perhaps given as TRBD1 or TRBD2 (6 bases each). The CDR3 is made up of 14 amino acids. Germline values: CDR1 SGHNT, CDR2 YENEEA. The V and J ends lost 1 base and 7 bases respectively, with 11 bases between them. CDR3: CASSLVGGVNEQFF. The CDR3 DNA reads TGTGCCAGCAGCTTAGTGGGGGGCGTGAATGAGCAGTTCTTC. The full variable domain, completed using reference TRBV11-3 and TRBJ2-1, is EAGVVQSPRYKIIEKKQPVAFWCNPISGHNTLYWYLQNLGQGPELLIRYENEEAVDDSQLPKDRFSAERLKGVDSTLKIQPAELGDSAVYLCASSLVGGVNEQFFGPGTRLTVL.

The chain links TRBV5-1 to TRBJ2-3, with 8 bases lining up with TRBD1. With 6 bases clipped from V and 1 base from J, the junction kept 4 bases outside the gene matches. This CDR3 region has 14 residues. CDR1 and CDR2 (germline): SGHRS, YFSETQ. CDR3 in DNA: TGCGCCAGCACCCCGGGACAGGGCACAGATACGCAGTATTTT. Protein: CASTPGQGTDTQYF.

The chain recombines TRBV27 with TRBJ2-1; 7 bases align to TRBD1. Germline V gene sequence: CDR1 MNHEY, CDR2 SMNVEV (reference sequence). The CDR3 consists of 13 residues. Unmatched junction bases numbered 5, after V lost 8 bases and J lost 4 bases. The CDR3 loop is CASAMTGYNEQFF. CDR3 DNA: TGTGCCAGCGCAATGACAGGGTACAATGAGCAGTTCTTC.

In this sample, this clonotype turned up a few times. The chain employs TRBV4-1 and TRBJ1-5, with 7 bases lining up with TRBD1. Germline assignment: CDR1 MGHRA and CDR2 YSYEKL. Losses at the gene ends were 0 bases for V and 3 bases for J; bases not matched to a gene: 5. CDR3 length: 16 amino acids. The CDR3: CASSQEGGTDNQPQHF. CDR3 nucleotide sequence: TGCGCCAGCAGCCAAGAAGGGGGGACAGACAATCAGCCCCAGCATTTT.

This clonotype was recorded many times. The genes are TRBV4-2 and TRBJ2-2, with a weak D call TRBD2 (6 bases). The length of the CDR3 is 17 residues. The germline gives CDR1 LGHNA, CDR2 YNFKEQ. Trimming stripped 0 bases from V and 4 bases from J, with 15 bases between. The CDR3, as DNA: TGTGCCAGCAGCCAAGATCGGACGGGGAGGAGCACCGGGGAGCTGTTTTTT. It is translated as CASSQDRTGRSTGELFF.

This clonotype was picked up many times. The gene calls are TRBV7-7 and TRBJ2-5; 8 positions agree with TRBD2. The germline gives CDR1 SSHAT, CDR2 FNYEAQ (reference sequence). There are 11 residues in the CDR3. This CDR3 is CASGVAWNQYF. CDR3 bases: TGTGCTAGCGGGGTCGCGTGGAACCAGTACTTC. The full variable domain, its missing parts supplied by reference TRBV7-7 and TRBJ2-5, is GAGVSQSPRYKVTKRGQDVTLRCDPISSHATLYWYQQALGQGPEFLTYFNYEAQPDKSGLPSDRFSAERPEGSISTLTIQRTEQRDSAMYRCASGVAWNQYFGPGTRLLVL.

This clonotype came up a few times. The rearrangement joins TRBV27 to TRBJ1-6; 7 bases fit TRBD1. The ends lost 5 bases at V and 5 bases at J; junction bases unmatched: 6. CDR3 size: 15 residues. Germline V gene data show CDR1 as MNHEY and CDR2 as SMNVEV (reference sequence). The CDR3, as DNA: TGTGCCAGCAGTCTTACACAGGGGCATAATTCACCCCTCCACTTT. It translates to CASSLTQGHNSPLHF.

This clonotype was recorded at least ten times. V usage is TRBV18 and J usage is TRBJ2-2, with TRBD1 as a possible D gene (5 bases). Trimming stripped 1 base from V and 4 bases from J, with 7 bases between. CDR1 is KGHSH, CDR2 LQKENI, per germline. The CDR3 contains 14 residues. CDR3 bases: TGTGCCAGCTCACCACGACAGAGCACCGGGGAGCTGTTTTTT. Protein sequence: CASSPRQSTGELFF.

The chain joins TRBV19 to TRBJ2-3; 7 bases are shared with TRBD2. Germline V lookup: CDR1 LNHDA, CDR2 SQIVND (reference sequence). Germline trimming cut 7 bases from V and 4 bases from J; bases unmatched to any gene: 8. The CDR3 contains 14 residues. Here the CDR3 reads CASKRNGGSDTQYF. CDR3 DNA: TGTGCCAGTAAAAGGAACGGGGGGTCAGATACGCAGTATTTT.

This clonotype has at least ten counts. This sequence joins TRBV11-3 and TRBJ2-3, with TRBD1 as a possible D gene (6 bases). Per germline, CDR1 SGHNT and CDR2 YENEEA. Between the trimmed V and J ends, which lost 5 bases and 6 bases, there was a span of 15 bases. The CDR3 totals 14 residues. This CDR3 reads CASSKLQGSDTQYF. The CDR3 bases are TGTGCCAGCAGCAAACTACAGGGATCGGATACGCAGTATTTT.

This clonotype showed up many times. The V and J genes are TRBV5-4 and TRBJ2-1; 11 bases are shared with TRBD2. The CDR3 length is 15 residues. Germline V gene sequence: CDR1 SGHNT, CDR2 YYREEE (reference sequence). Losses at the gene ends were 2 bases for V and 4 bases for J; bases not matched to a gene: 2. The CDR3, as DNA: TGTGCCAGCAGCTTCACTAGCGGGGGTTACAATGAGCAGTTCTTC. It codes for CASSFTSGGYNEQFF.

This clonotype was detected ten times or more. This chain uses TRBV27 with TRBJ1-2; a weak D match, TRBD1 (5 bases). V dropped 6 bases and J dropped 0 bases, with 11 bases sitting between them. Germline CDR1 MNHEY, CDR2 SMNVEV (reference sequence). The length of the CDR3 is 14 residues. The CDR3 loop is CASRKTAANYGYTF. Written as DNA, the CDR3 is TGTGCCAGCAGGAAGACAGCAGCTAACTATGGCTACACCTTC.

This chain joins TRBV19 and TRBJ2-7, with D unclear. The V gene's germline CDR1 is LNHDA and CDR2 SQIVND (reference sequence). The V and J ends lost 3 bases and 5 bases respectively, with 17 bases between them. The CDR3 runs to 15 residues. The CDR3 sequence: CASSINRLAKDEQYF. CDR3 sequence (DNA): TGTGCCAGTAGTATTAACCGACTTGCGAAGGACGAGCAGTACTTC.

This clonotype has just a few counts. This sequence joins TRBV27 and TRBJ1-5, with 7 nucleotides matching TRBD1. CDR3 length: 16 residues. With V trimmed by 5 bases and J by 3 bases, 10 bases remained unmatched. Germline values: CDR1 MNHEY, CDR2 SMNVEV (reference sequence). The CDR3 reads CASSTSQGTLNQPQHF. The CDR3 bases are TGTGCCAGCAGTACCTCACAGGGGACCCTCAATCAGCCCCAGCATTTT.